This entry describes one T cell receptor (beta chain). Germline lookup yields CDR1 LNHDA and CDR2 SQIVND (reference sequence). With 3 bases clipped from V and 3 bases from J, the junction kept 5 bases outside the gene matches. The CDR3 is made up of 15 amino acids. This entry belongs to a study of T cell responses to AZD1222 COVID-19 vaccine. TCRdb's copy holds only in-frame clones and misses some; the assay was immunoSEQ multiplex PCR. This repertoire shows some 140,000 clones, 92% found once; its top ten account for 2.5% to 3.5%. The sequenced sample was peripheral blood, obtained on day 0 of AZD1222 vaccination. The sequence was obtained from an adult in good health. This chain links TRBV19 with TRBJ2-1, with 7 positions matching TRBD2. The DNA of the CDR3 is TGTGCCAGTAGTATGGAACTAGCGAACTACAATGAGCAGTTCTTC. Translation: CASSMELANYNEQFF.